The 5 T cell receptor beta chains below all came from one sample that was sequenced in a study of cytomegalovirus exposure and HLA in healthy donors (dated by TCRdb to 2017 to 2019). Libraries were built with the immunoSEQ multiplex PCR assay. A mixture of 60 forward primers for TCR Vbeta segments and 13 reverse primers for TCR Jbeta segments was used in the multiplex PCR. Here the immuneACCESS table is served through TCRdb, limited to in-frame sequences with V and J called. Missing clones are a known gap in these copies; in checked studies unresolved V genes cover under half, and the rest lacks a known reason. This sample holds 100,000 or so clones; 70% to 85% were observed only once. Jointly, the top ten make up over 9% of the sample. Material: PBMCs. The source of these receptors is a human donor in good health.

The rearrangement links TRBV7-2 to TRBJ1-1, with D hard to call. V lost 2 bases, J lost 0 bases, and 10 bases lay in between. The CDR3 extends over 15 amino acids. The germline CDR1 and CDR2 sequences are SGHTA and FQGNSA. CDR3 DNA: TGTGCCAGCAGCTTACCTCCTACAGTGAACACTGAAGCTTTCTTT. Its protein product is CASSLPPTVNTEAFF.

This clone was recorded a few times. J is TRBJ2-3 and V is TRBV5-1; 9 bases are shared with TRBD2. CDR1 SGHRS and CDR2 YFSETQ come from the germline V gene. This CDR3 is built from 15 residues. The V gene end was trimmed by 6 bases and the J gene end by 0 bases; junction bases not matched to a gene: 5. The CDR3 bases are TGCGCCAGCACATCTAGCGGGACTAGCACAGATACGCAGTATTTT. Amino acids: CASTSSGTSTDTQYF.

J is TRBJ1-5 and V is TRBV7-2, with a weak D call TRBD1 (6 bases). The CDR3 spans 14 residues. Trimming stripped 7 bases from V and 5 bases from J, with 15 bases between. Germline V CDR1 and CDR2: SGHTA, FQGNSA. The CDR3 bases are TGTGCCAGCAACAATCGGCAGGGGCATCAGCCCCAGCATTTT. Encoded protein: CASNNRQGHQPQHF.

The J gene is TRBJ1-2, the V gene TRBV19; weak D call: TRBD1 (5 bases). Germline V gene lookup returns CDR1 LNHDA and CDR2 SQIVND (reference sequence). The V gene lost 1 base and the J gene lost 4 bases, with 10 bases spanning the gap. The CDR3 covers 14 residues. The CDR3 nucleotides are TGTGCCAGTAGTATAGGTTACGGGGGCTATGGCTACACCTTC. Its translation is CASSIGYGGYGYTF. The full variable domain, with the rest looked up from reference TRBV19 and TRBJ1-2, is DGGITQSPKYLFRKEGQNVTLSCEQNLNHDAMYWYRQDPGQGLRLIYYSQIVNDFQKGDIAEGYSVSREKKESFPLTVTSAQKNPTAFYLCASSIGYGGYGYTFGSGTRLTVV.

The V call is TRBV9, the J call TRBJ2-6; D is perhaps TRBD1 (5 bases). The germline V gene encodes CDR1 SGDLS and CDR2 YYNGEE. Between the trimmed V and J ends, which lost 3 bases and 1 base, there was a span of 11 bases. The CDR3 runs to 16 residues. The CDR3: CASSAPRVSGANVLTF. CDR3 DNA: TGTGCCAGCAGCGCGCCCAGGGTATCTGGGGCCAACGTCCTGACTTTC.